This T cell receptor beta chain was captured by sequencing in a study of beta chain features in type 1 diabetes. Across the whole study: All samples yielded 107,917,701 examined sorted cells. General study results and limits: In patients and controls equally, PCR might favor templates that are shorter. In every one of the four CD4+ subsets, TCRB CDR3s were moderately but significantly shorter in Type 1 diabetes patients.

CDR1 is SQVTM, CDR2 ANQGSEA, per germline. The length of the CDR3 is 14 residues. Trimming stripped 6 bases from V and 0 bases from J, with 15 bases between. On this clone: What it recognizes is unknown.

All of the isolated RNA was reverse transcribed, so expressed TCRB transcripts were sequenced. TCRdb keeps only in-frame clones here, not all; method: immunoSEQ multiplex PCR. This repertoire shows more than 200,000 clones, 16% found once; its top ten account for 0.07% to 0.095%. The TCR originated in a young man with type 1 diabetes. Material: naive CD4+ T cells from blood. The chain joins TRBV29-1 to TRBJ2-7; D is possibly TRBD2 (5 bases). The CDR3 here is CSVARTPSSYEQYF. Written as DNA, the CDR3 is TGCAGCGTCGCCAGGACTCCCTCCTCCTACGAGCAGTACTTC.